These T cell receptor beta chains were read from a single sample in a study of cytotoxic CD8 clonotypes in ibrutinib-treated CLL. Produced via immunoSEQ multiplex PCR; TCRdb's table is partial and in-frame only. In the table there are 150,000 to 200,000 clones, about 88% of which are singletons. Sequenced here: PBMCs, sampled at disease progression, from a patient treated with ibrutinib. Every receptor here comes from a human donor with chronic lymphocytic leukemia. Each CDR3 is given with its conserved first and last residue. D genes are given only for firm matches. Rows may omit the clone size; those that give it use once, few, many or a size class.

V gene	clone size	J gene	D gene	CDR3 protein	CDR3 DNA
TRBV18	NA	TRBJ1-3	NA	CASSLGGSGNTIYF	TGTGCCAGCTCACTGGGGGGCTCTGGAAACACCATATATTTT
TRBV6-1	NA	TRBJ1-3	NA	CASIKQGAGNTIYF	TGTGCCAGCATTAAACAGGGAGCTGGAAACACCATATATTTT
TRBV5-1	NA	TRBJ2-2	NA	CASSLDERNTGELFF	TGCGCCAGCAGCTTGGACGAGCGGAACACCGGGGAGCTGTTTTTT
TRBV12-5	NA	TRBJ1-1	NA	CASGPHQLGVGEAFF	TGTGCTAGTGGTCCTCACCAGCTGGGCGTTGGGGAAGCTTTCTTT
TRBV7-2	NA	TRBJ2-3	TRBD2	CASSLRLAGPLSTDTQYF	TGTGCCAGCAGCTTACGACTAGCGGGACCGTTAAGCACAGATACGCAGTATTTT
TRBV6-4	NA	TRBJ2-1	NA	CASSDSGSSYNEQFF	TGTGCCAGCAGTGACTCAGGGAGCTCCTACAATGAGCAGTTCTTC
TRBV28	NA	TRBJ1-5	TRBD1	CASRFRDRGNQPQHF	TGTGCCAGCAGATTCCGGGACAGGGGCAATCAGCCCCAGCATTTT
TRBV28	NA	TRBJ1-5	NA	CASRSGPYSNQPQHF	TGTGCCAGCAGGTCTGGGCCATATAGCAATCAGCCCCAGCATTTT
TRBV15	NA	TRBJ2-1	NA	CATSTTGSTRYNEQFF	TGTGCCACCAGCACGACTGGAAGTACTCGGTACAATGAGCAGTTCTTC
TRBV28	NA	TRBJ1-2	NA	CASSSDKYGYTF	TGTGCCAGCAGTTCGGACAAGTATGGCTACACCTTC
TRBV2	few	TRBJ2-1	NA	CASRETRGSNNEQFF	TGTGCCAGCAGAGAAACTAGGGGATCCAACAATGAGCAGTTCTTC
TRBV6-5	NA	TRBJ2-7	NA	CASMRGEGAYEQYF	TGTGCCAGCATGAGGGGCGAGGGGGCCTACGAGCAGTACTTC
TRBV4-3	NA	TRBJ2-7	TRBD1	CASSQRTGGGYEQYF	TGCGCCAGCAGCCAGAGAACAGGGGGAGGCTACGAGCAGTACTTC
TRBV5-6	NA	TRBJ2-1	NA	CASSLLTGIYNEQFF	TGTGCCAGCAGCTTGCTTACGGGTATATACAATGAGCAGTTCTTC
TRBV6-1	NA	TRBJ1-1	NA	CASSVDLEAFF	TGTGCCAGCAGTGTTGATCTTGAAGCTTTCTTT
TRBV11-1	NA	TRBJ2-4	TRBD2	CASRASGSNIQYF	TGTGCCAGCAGGGCTAGCGGATCAAACATTCAGTACTTC
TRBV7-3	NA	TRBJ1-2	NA	CASSLTSGYGYTF	TGTGCCAGCAGCTTAACCTCAGGGTATGGCTACACCTTC
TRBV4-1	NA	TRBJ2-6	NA	CASSQDRGGANVLTF	TGCGCCAGCAGCCAAGACAGGGGTGGGGCCAACGTCCTGACTTTC
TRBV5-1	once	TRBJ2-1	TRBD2	CASSLISGRGYNEQFF	TGCGCCAGCAGCTTGATTAGCGGGAGGGGTTACAATGAGCAGTTCTTC
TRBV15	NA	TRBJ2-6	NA	CATSLRVGVSGANVLTF	TGTGCCACCAGCCTCCGCGTGGGGGTGTCGGGGGCCAACGTCCTGACTTTC
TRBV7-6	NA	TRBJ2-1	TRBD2	CASSTPPTSGMNNEQFF	TGTGCCAGCAGCACCCCCCCCACTAGCGGGATGAACAATGAGCAGTTCTTC
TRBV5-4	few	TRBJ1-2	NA	CASSLGGEGGYTF	TGTGCCAGCAGCTTGGGTGGGGAGGGTGGCTACACCTTC
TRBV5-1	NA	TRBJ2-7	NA	CASAPIQGGYEQYF	TGCGCCAGCGCCCCAATCCAGGGCGGGTACGAGCAGTACTTC
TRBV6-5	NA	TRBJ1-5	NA	CASSRYSSNQPQHF	TGTGCCAGCTCTCGGTACAGCAGCAATCAGCCCCAGCATTTT
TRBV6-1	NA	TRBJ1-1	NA	CASTGALLFSAFF	TGTGCCAGCACGGGGGCGCTTCTCTTTTCAGCTTTCTTT
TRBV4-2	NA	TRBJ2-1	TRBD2	CASSRTTSGRAIPHEQFF	TGTGCCAGCAGCCGAACGACTAGCGGGAGGGCCATTCCCCATGAGCAGTTCTTC
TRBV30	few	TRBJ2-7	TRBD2	CAWRVLVGGSGSYEQYF	TGTGCCTGGAGGGTTTTGGTTGGCGGGAGCGGGTCCTACGAGCAGTACTTC
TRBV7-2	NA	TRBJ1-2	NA	CASSLDQTEGQSGYGYTF	TGTGCCAGCAGCTTAGATCAGACTGAGGGGCAAAGTGGATATGGCTACACCTTC
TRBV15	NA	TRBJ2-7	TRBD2	CATSRSLAGGPYEQYF	TGTGCCACCAGCAGAAGTCTAGCGGGAGGGCCCTACGAGCAGTACTTC
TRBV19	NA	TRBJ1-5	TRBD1	CASSIQQGERGNQPQHF	TGTGCCAGTAGTATTCAACAGGGGGAGAGAGGGAATCAGCCCCAGCATTTT
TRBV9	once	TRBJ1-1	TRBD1	CASSELGQLNTEAFF	TGTGCCAGCAGCGAGTTGGGACAGTTGAACACTGAAGCTTTCTTT
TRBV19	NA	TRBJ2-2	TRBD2	CASSIVGAGGSGELFF	TGTGCCAGTAGTATAGTTGGAGCGGGAGGATCCGGGGAGCTGTTTTTT
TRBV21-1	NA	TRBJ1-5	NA	CASSNERGQVPNQPQHF	TGTGCCAGCAGCAACGAGAGGGGTCAGGTTCCCAATCAGCCCCAGCATTTT
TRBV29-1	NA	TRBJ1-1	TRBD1	CSAGQGRNTEAFF	TGCAGCGCCGGACAGGGGAGGAACACTGAAGCTTTCTTT
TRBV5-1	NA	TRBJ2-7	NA	CASRSDPTAAYEQYF	TGCGCCAGCAGATCAGACCCGACAGCTGCCTACGAGCAGTACTTC
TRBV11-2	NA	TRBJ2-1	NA	CASSSRLTGNEQFF	TGTGCCAGCAGCTCCCGCCTTACGGGGAATGAGCAGTTCTTC
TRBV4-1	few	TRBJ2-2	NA	CASSQEVVGYFSGELFF	TGCGCCAGCAGCCAAGAGGTGGTAGGGTATTTCTCCGGGGAGCTGTTTTTT
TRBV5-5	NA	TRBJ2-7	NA	CASSLDVGEGSYEQYF	TGTGCCAGCAGCTTGGATGTGGGAGAGGGATCCTACGAGCAGTACTTC
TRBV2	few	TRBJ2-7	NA	CAASSDSGSKEQYF	TGTGCCGCCAGCAGTGATTCGGGGAGTAAGGAGCAGTACTTC
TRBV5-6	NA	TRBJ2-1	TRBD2	CASSLVPSGAHNEQFF	TGTGCCAGCAGCTTGGTTCCTAGCGGAGCCCACAATGAGCAGTTCTTC
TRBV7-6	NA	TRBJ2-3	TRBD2	CASSLAGLAGEPDTQYF	TGTGCCAGCAGCTTAGCAGGACTAGCGGGAGAACCAGATACGCAGTATTTT
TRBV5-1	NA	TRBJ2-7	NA	CASSLISSNPSNSYEQYF	TGCGCCAGCAGCTTGATTAGCAGTAACCCTTCTAATTCCTACGAGCAGTACTTC
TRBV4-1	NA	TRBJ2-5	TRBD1	CASSQVDRGQETQYF	TGCGCCAGCAGCCAGGTGGACAGGGGGCAAGAGACCCAGTACTTC